This T cell receptor beta chain is drawn from a study of blood T cell repertoires in COVID-19. Background on the study: Nucleic acid was either cDNA or gDNA, and it came from T cells, B-cell-depleted T cells, or PBMCs.

In germline, CDR1 is SGHVS, CDR2 FQNEAQ. This CDR3 is built from 15 residues. Trimming left V 3 bases short and J 1 base short, with 12 bases between. In the original analysis: Nucleated cell number was recorded as an estimate derived from reference gene primer amplification. Assay used: immunoSEQ multiplex PCR; TCRdb lists only in-frame clones, some missing. V and J calls and clone size come straight from that table; D and trimming were deduced from the DNA. The sample lists roughly 180,000 clones, over 70% occurring once. The clonotype originates from a woman in her thirties or forties with acute COVID-19. The chain employs TRBV7-8 and TRBJ2-5; maybe TRBD2 (6 bases). What was sequenced was PBMCs or T cells enriched from blood (not recorded which). DNA for the CDR3: TGTGCCAGCAGCTTGGGGGGAGCGTCCCAAGAGACCCAGTACTTC. Its translation is CASSLGGASQETQYF.